This TCR beta chain was captured in a study of response to subunit inactivated influenza vaccine. General study points: Authors suggested each seasonal influenza vaccination recruits few new T cells.

This CDR3 is built from 14 residues. Germline CDR1 is SGHDT and CDR2 is YYEEEE. The V end was cut by 4 bases, the J end by 1 base, with 11 bases between. TCRdb used MiXCR to reprocess the RT-PCR reads, holding one entry per CDR3 protein. The sample has hundreds of thousands of distinct CDR3 sequences; approximately 17% are singletons. Worth noting for this clonotype: The antigen is unknown.

Sequenced here: PBMCs from blood, sampled more than 4 days after vaccination. This TCR was recovered from a middle-aged man who received an inactivated influenza vaccine. The chain employs TRBV5-6 and TRBJ2-5; D is ambiguous. The chain's CDR3 is CASSLDTFQETQYF. Written as DNA, the CDR3 is TGTGCCAGCAGCCTCGACACCTTCCAAGAGACCCAGTACTTC.